The subject of this entry is one T cell receptor (beta chain). Its antigen is currently not known. No per-base quality is available; no much larger clone lies one base away. The cohort was made up of 666 healthy bone marrow donors. Cohort members were all nominally healthy when sampled, although unrecorded immune exposures were likely present. The donor tested CMV seronegative and was one of the 352 seronegative cohort members. A peripheral blood sample was collected from each donor, and TCR beta sequencing was performed on peripheral blood mononuclear cells. Genomic DNA extraction from the blood cell samples was performed with the Qiagen DNeasy Blood Extraction Kit. The library relied on the immunoSEQ multiplex PCR assay. The multiplex PCR relied on a mix of 60 forward primers for TCR Vbeta segments and 13 reverse primers for TCR Jbeta segments. The CDR3 region of rearranged TCR beta genes was amplified from genomic DNA by a multiplex PCR assay. The Illumina HiSeq System was used to sequence the amplified TCR beta libraries as 87-base-pair reads. On the study's bioinformatics: In a later analysis, 80 million or so unique TCR beta chains were counted across the 690 or so repertoires, and roughly 11 million of these chains were shared by at least two donors. A nearest-neighbor algorithm error-corrected the raw reads and collapsed the reads into unique sequences, merging closely related sequences to remove PCR and sequencing errors. V, D and J gene segments were assigned by aligning CDR3 sequences to IMGT reference sequences. Each retained sequence needed at least a six-nucleotide match to both a V gene segment and a J gene segment. A rearrangement was called productive if the CDR3 had no stop codons and remained in frame with V and J, and every other rearrangement was called non-productive. CDR3 was defined by IMGT convention, running from the second conserved V-encoded cysteine to the conserved J-encoded phenylalanine. Sequences without an unambiguous match to a single V gene segment were excluded from the earlier analysis of a few hundred of the donors. In an earlier analysis of approximately 590 of the donors, V segments were called functional above 56.7% productive rearrangements and were called segregating when the between-donor standard deviation exceeded 5%. A statistical classification framework was built for diagnosing cytomegalovirus status from the catalog of TCR beta chain sequences. V and J gene assignment, in a later analysis, came from comparing TCR nucleotide sequences with IMGT/GENE-DB human TR gene sequences. A later analysis assigned CDR3 sequences and most-parsimonious VDJ recombination scenarios with the TCRdist pipeline. In a later analysis, every TCR beta chain was defined by the combination of its CDR3 amino acid sequence and its V-gene family, and reads without a unique V-gene family were dropped. As a way to deal with suspected cross-contamination and a sequencing artifact, a later analysis dropped approximately 570 nucleotide sequences that were highly shared and had low generation probability. For each public chain, a later analysis derived a clonal expansion index from normalized ranks of inferred template counts within each repertoire. In a later analysis, generation probabilities were computed using a VDJ recombination model fitted to out-of-frame rearrangements, and the results were checked against IGoR. In a later analysis, TCR-TCR, TCR-HLA and TCR-CMV co-occurrence was scored with hypergeometric tests, and a repertoire-size bias correction was applied to TCR pairs. In a later analysis, false discovery rates were estimated by permuting HLA or CMV assignments 20 times. In a later analysis, co-occurring TCRs were grouped using DBSCAN, with TCRdist sequence similarity added in when clustering inside HLA-allele-positive subsets. Repertoires with fewer than 30,000 or more than 120,000 public chains, plus five repertoires with anomalous nucleotide sharing, were excluded from co-occurrence clustering. Not all clones reach the TCRdb copy of this immuneACCESS table, which keeps in-frame sequences only. Checked studies attribute under half of the gap to unresolved V genes and leave the rest unexplained. D and trimming come from the DNA, and the V and J calls and clone size come from that table. The sample profile shows roughly 160,000 clones; 75% to 85% of them were found once. About 4.8% of the sample rests with the top ten.

This sample was included in a study of cytomegalovirus exposure and HLA in healthy donors (TCRdb year 2017). With regard to the full study: An earlier analysis of some 500 of the donors reported about 290 Gb of sequence data and about 100 million unique TCR beta sequences from about 179 million T cells. About 280 gigabases of sequencing data and around 90 million unique TCR sequences made up an early release that covered nearly 650 HLA-typed donors. Among the roughly 430 genotyped donors, approximately 82% belonged to the genetic ancestry cluster associated with self-reported Caucasian donors. The study aimed to test whether signatures of past pathogen exposure could be identified by cataloging public T cell receptors. The study profiled the T cell repertoires of hundreds of subjects by immunosequencing and related them to cytomegalovirus serostatus. In addition to the first cohort of about 650 subjects, a separate validation cohort of over 90 different subjects was used. High-throughput TCR immunosequencing, statistical association of individual TCRs with disease status, and machine learning were combined to predict cytomegalovirus infection status. A later analysis re-analyzed previously published TCR beta repertoires from 666 donors and added high-resolution HLA genotyping to study TCR occurrence patterns. Rather than using new phenotypic data, the later analysis identified candidate immune exposures from TCR beta sequences and from how often those sequences occurred across donors. In an earlier analysis of around 540 of the donors, high-throughput TCR beta sequencing was used to judge whether each TCR beta V gene segment behaved as functional or pseudogenic. Alongside the repertoire data, information on donor age, sex, ethnicity and CMV serostatus was compiled. A later genetic analysis used genome-wide SNP genotypes for about 60% of the roughly 700 donors, treating that subset as a discovery cohort. All discovery cohort repertoires had been generated using a single sequencing platform. HLA typing covered class I and class II loci at four-digit resolution. Typing coverage differed by locus: A, B, C, DRB1 and DQB1 were typed in roughly 629-630 donors, DQA1 in roughly 500, DPA1 in 600 to 610, and DPB1 in 450 to 490. A handful of DR-DQ haplotypes were handled as single units for association and clustering because linkage in the cohort was strong. Among roughly 400 genotyped donors of the cohort, an average of roughly 230,000 unique TCR beta nucleotide sequences was sequenced per donor, of which about 19% were non-productive.

Reading the germline V gene (reference sequence) gives CDR1 GTSNPN and CDR2 SVGIG. The trim is 0 bases for V and 0 bases for J, with a gap of 12 bases between the germline ends. The CDR3 holds 16 amino acids from the cysteine to the phenylalanine. Left in the record is the CDR3 DNA by itself, 48 bases read in frame from the first base. Summary of the overall study and its limitations: In a later analysis, several top co-occurrence clusters were reported to appear linked to parvovirus B19, influenza, CMV and Epstein-Barr virus. When HLA alleles, especially DR and DQ, strongly co-occurred, attributing TCR associations to individual alleles was difficult. In an earlier analysis of more than 450 of the donors, most TCR beta V segments were observed in productive rearrangements about 90% or about 30% of the time, broadly matching IMGT annotations. Because counts were too low, seventeen rarely observed V segments, including chromosome 9 orphons, were excluded from the earlier analysis of 500 to 700 of the donors. V-gene and J-gene trimming of TCR beta chains was associated with a missense DCLRE1C variant in a later genetic analysis, and the association was replicated in an independent cohort. Most TCR sequences were seen in very few donors, while some public TCRs were found in many individuals. A further reported finding was that TCR beta sequences accurately predicted the HLA-A and HLA-B alleles for most subjects in the first cohort. Presence/absence analyses assumed roughly uniform sequencing depth across donors, an assumption that may not hold. Because HLA typing was unavailable for some donors at each locus, only the typed subset was used in association tests. Some IMGT-functional V segments, including TRBV6-2 and TRBV6-3, could not be told apart with the 87-base-pair reads, so those segments were excluded. A total of roughly 160 TCR beta chains were listed by the study as associated with cytomegalovirus. The sequencing pipeline was judged likely to have produced a cluster of highly shared sequence variants as a technical artifact. Three of the identified cytomegalovirus-associated TCR beta chains were confirmed in vitro to be specific for cytomegalovirus antigens. In a later analysis, most CMV-associated TCR beta chains were found to appear HLA-restricted, with HLA associations seemingly driven largely by CMV exposure. A later genetic analysis reported fewer N-insertions in productive TCRs among donors in an Asian-associated ancestry cluster than the approximately 670-donor mean. The classifier was reported to diagnose cytomegalovirus status with high specificity and sensitivity in both the original cohort and the validation cohort. In a later analysis, HLA-associated TCR beta chains were found to be more clonally expanded and to have lower generation probabilities than equally common non-associated chains. The only immune exposure information available for the cohort was CMV serostatus. Linkage disequilibrium might explain the correlated functional status among segregating V segments, but an unknown experimental factor could not be excluded. The authors suggested that the approach could potentially be generalized to other disease states and immunological phenotypes. A later analysis found that TCR association rates varied across HLA loci, with DRB1 alleles showing the most associated TCRs and HLA-C alleles the fewest. At a false discovery rate of 0.05, a later analysis linked some 18,000 TCR beta sequences to specific HLA alleles. Only TCR beta chains were sequenced in this cohort, and the absence of alpha or paired-chain data limited detectable features.

The chain is encoded by TRBV30 joined to TRBJ1-5; the D gene assignment is ambiguous. The sample was PBMCs. The TCR sequence derives from a man between 25 and 39 years old in good health and CMV-seronegative. For the CDR3, the sequence is CAWSVPTAYSNQPQHF. In nucleotide form, the sequence is TGTGCCTGGAGTGTACCCACAGCTTATAGCAATCAGCCCCAGCATTTT.